This T cell receptor beta chain stems from a study of post-analysis software for immune sequencing data. Points from the study as a whole: Patients used several TRBV segments, including TRBV5-6, TRBV5-1 and TRBV20-1, more often than controls.

A note on this clonotype: The antigen is undetermined. Compared with germline, one end of the junction differs, possibly owing to a read error.

TCR beta cDNA libraries had unique molecular identifiers. Each CDR3 protein is one row after TCRdb ran MiXCR on the PCR reads. The table lists fewer than 900,000 distinct CDR3 sequences, roughly 46% of them singletons. The CDR3 has 14 amino acids. In germline, CDR1 is SNHLY, CDR2 FYNNEI. The sequence was collected from a girl between 5 and 17 years old with multiple sclerosis. This chain uses TRBV2 with TRBJ2-2; D is tentatively TRBD1 or TRBD2 (5 bases each). The sequenced material came from blood. DNA of the CDR3: TGTGCCGGCAGCCCCTCCGAGGGGTTCGGGGAGCTGTTTTTT. Protein sequence: CAGSPSEGFGELFF.